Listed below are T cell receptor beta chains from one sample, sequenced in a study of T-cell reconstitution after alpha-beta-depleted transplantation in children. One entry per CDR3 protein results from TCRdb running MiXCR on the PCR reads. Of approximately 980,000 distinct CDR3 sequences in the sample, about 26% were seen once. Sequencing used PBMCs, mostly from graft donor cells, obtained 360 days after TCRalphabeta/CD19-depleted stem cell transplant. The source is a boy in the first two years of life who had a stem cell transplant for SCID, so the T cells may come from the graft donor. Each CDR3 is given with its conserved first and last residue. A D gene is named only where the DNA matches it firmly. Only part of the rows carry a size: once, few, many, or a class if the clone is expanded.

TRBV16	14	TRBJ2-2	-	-	TGTGCCAGCAGCCATGGCCAGAACACCGGGGAGCTGTTTTTT	CASSHGQNTGELFF
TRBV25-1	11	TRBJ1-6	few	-	TGTGCCAGCATGGGATGGGGATCCCTCCACTTT	CASMGWGSLHF
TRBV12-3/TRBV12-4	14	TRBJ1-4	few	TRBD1	TGTGCCAGCAGATCCCGGGACAGGGGTGAAAAACTGTTTTTT	CASRSRDRGEKLFF
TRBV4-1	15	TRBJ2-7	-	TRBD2	TGCGCCAGCAGCCAAGAGGGGGGGTACTCCTACGAGCAGTACTTC	CASSQEGGYSYEQYF
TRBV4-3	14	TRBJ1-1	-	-	TGCGCCAGCAGCCACTCTGGCGGGGGGGGCCAAGCTTTCTTT	CASSHSGGGGQAFF
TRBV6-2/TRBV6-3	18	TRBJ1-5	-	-	TGTGCCAGCAGTTACTCGAGGAGCGGGGTTTCTTTTAATCAGCCCCAGCATTTT	CASSYSRSGVSFNQPQHF
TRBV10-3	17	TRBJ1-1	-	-	TGTGCCATCAGTGAGTCGATTAGGAGACAGGAGAACACTGAAGCTTTCTTT	CAISESIRRQENTEAFF
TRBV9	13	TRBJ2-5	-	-	TGTGCCAGCAGCGTACAGGCGAGGGAGACCCAGTACTTC	CASSVQARETQYF
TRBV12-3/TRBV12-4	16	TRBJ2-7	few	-	TGTGCCAGCAGTCCCAGACGGTCCAATCTAATCTACGAGCAGTACTTC	CASSPRRSNLIYEQYF
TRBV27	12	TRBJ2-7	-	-	TGTGCCAGCAGTCATGGGACCTGGGAGCAGTACTTC	CASSHGTWEQYF
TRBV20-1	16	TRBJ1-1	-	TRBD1	TGCAGTGCTAGCGGCGGCATAGGGGACAGGACAACTAAAGCTTTCTTT	CSASGGIGDRTTKAFF
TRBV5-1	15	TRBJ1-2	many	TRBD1	TGCGCCAGCAGCTTCGGACAGGGACCAATCCGGGGCTACACCTTC	CASSFGQGPIRGYTF
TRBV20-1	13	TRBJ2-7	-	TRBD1	TGCAGTGCTCGACCGGGACAGCATTACGAGCAGTACTTC	CSARPGQHYEQYF
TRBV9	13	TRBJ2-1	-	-	TGTGCCAGCAGCGTATTCCGGGACGGTCAGCAGTTCTTC	CASSVFRDGQQFF
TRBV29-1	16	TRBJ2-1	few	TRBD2	TGCAGCGTTGAGCCACCCGGGACTAGCGGGGAATGGGAGCAGTTCTTC	CSVEPPGTSGEWEQFF
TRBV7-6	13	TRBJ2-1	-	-	TGTGCCAGCAGCTCACGGTCCGCCAATGAGCAGTTCTTC	CASSSRSANEQFF
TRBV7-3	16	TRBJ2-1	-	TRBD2	TGTGCCAGCAGCGTTAACGGTCCTAGCGGGGGATATGAGCAGTTCTTC	CASSVNGPSGGYEQFF
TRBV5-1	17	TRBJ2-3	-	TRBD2	TGCGCCATCAGCCCAAAACTAGCGGGGGGGCCGGGAGATACGCAGTATTTT	CAISPKLAGGPGDTQYF
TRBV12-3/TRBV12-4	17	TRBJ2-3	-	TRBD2	TGTGCCAGCAGTTTAGAACTAGCGGGGGGGCCAAAGGATACGCAGTATTTT	CASSLELAGGPKDTQYF
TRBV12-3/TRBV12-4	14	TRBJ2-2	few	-	TGTGCCAGCAGTTTCGACAGGATCACCGGGGAGCTGTTTTTT	CASSFDRITGELFF
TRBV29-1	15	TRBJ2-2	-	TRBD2	TGCAGCGTTGTATCGACTAGCGGTTTGAGCGGGGAGCTGTTTTTT	CSVVSTSGLSGELFF
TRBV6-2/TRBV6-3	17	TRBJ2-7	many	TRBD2	TGTGCCAGCAGTTCCGTCCGGGGAGCGGGGGGCCGGAGTGAGCAGTACTTC	CASSSVRGAGGRSEQYF
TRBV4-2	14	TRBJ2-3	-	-	TGTGCCAGCAGCCCCAGCGGCGGGGTAGATACGCAGTATTTT	CASSPSGGVDTQYF
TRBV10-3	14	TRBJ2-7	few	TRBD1	TGTGCCATCAGTAAAGCCGACAGGGTGTACGAGCAGTACTTC	CAISKADRVYEQYF
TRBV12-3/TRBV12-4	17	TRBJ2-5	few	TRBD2	TGTGCCAGCAGTCAAGAGATACTAGCGGGGGGTCGAGAGACCCAGTACTTC	CASSQEILAGGRETQYF
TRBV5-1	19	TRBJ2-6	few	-	TGCGCCAGCAGCGGACGGCCGAGGGGCATGTCCTCTGGGGCCAACGTCCTGACTTTC	CASSGRPRGMSSGANVLTF
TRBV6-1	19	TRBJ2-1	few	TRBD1	TGTGCCAGCAGAAGACGGACAGGGGGCTCGGAAAGGACCTACAATGAGCAGTTCTTC	CASRRRTGGSERTYNEQFF
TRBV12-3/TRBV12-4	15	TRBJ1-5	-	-	TGTGCCAGCGGGTCGGGACCGGGGAGCAATCAGCCCCAGCATTTT	CASGSGPGSNQPQHF
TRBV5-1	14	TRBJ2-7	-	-	TGCGCCAGCAGCTTCTCCACTACTAGTAGAGAGCAGTACTTC	CASSFSTTSREQYF
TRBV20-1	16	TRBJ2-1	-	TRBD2	TGCAGTGCTAGGGGAGCGGGGGGCCCTAACTACAATGAGCAGTTCTTC	CSARGAGGPNYNEQFF
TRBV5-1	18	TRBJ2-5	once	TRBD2	TGCGCCAGCAGCTTGGGGGCCTTAGCGGGGGGGCCCCAAGAGACCCAGTACTTC	CASSLGALAGGPQETQYF
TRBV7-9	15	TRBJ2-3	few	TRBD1	TGTGCCAGCAGCTTAGGGGGACAGGACACAGATACGCAGTATTTT	CASSLGGQDTDTQYF
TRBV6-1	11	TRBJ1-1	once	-	TGTGCCAGCAGTCTTACCTGGGGAGCTTTCTTT	CASSLTWGAFF
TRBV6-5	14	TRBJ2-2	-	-	TGTGCCAGCAGTTACGCCGGGCCCACCGGGGAGCTGTTTTTT	CASSYAGPTGELFF
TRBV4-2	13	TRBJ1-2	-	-	TGTGCCAGCATGGGGACGGCTAACTATGGCTACACCTTC	CASMGTANYGYTF
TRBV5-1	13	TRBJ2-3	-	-	TGCGCCAGCAGCTTGAAGCTAGGCGGGGTAAAGGGTTTT	CASSLKLGGVKGF
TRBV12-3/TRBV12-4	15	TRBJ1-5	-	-	TGTGCCAGCAGCCCCCCCGGGGGTCCCTATCAGCCCCAGCATTTT	CASSPPGGPYQPQHF